This TCR beta chain was sequenced for a study of blood T cell repertoires in COVID-19. Study in general: The United States, Italy and Spain supplied acute and convalescent COVID-19 samples. PBMCs, B-cell-depleted T cells, or T cells provided the cDNA or gDNA that made up the material.

The V gene's germline CDR1 is SGHRS and CDR2 YFSETQ. CDR3 length equals 16 residues. Trimming shortened V by 0 bases and J by 0 bases, and 10 bases separated the two germline ends. As originally analysed: The authors estimated nucleated cell counts from reference gene primer amplification. The method was immunoSEQ multiplex PCR; TCRdb's version includes in-frame clones alone and lacks a portion of them. V, J and clone size derive from that table, while D and trimming were established from the DNA sequence. The table shows 85,000 to 100,000 clones, with 65% to 90% occurring only once. The sequenced sample consisted of peripheral blood. The chain couples TRBV5-1 to TRBJ2-1; D not resolved. The clonotype was recovered from a man between 60 and 70 years old with acute or convalescent COVID-19. The CDR3 coding sequence is TGCGCCAGCAGCTTGGAGGAGATTAACTCCTACAATGAGCAGTTCTTC. Protein sequence: CASSLEEINSYNEQFF.